The present entry profiles one TCR beta chain with its context. Its antigen is currently unknown. This entry is derived from a study of ipilimumab plus nivolumab after autologous stem cell transplantation. Study at large: DLBCL patients had primary refractory or relapsed disease. Study-wide results and caveats: TCR repertoire, Treg phenotype and gut microbiota reportedly support more study of this approach.

Sequencing was performed with immunoSEQ multiplex PCR; in TCRdb, only in-frame clones are kept and a portion is missing. Found here are around 20,000 clones, roughly 74% of them singletons; the top ten hold 20% to 25%. Germline V gives CDR1 SGHAT, CDR2 FQDESV (reference sequence). The CDR3 consists of 15 residues. V gave up 5 bases and J gave up 4 bases; unmatched junction bases: 9. Starting 14 to 28 days after autologous transplant, ipilimumab 1 mg/kg was given. Dosing: nivolumab 3 mg/kg IV, weeks 1, 4, 7, 10, then every two weeks to week 26. The sequences come from PBMCs, collected in a trial of ipilimumab plus nivolumab as post-transplant consolidation. The chain links TRBV11-1 to TRBJ2-3; TRBD2 matches at 7 bases. The clonotype comes from a male donor with diffuse large B-cell lymphoma. CDR3 sequence reads: CASSRLARSADTQYF. The CDR3 DNA reads TGTGCCAGCAGCAGACTAGCAAGGAGTGCAGATACGCAGTATTTT.